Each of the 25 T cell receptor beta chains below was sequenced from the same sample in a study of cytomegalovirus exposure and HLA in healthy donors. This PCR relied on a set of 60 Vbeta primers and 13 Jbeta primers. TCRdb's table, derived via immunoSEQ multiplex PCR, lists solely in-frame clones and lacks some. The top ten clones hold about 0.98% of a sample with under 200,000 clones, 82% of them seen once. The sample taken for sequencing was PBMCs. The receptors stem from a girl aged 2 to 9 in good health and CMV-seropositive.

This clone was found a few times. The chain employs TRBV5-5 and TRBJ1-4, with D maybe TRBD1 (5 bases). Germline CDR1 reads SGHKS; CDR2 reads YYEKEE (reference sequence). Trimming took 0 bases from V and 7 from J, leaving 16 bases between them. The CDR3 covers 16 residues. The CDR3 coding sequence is TGTGCCAGCAGCTTGGCCGGGGGGACCGGGGGTGAAAAACTGTTTTTT. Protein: CASSLAGGTGGEKLFF.

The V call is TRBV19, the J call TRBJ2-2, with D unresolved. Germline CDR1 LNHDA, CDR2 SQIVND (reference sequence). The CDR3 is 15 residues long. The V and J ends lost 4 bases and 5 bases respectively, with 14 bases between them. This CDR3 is CASSTSHTTTGELFF. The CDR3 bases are TGTGCCAGTAGTACCTCACACACCACAACCGGGGAGCTGTTTTTT.

Here the CDR3 DNA reads TGCAGCGCCTTTGAGACAGGATACAATGAGCAGTTCTTC. Amino acid sequence: CSAFETGYNEQFF. The chain combines TRBV29-1 with TRBJ2-1; D may be TRBD1 (6 bases). Germline V lookup: CDR1 SQVTM, CDR2 ANQGSEA. This CDR3 region has 13 residues. Trimming left V 7 bases short and J 4 bases short, with 14 bases between.

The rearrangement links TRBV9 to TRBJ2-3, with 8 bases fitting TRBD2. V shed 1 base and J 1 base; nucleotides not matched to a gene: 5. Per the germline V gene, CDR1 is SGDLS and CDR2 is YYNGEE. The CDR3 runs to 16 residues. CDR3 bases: TGTGCCAGCAGCGTATTTGCGGGAGGCGGCACAGATACGCAGTATTTT. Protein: CASSVFAGGGTDTQYF.

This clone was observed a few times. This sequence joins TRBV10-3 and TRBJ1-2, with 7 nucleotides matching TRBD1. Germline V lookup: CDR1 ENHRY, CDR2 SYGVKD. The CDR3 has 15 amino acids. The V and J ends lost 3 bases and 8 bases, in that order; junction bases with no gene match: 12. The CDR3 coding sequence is TGTGCCATCAGTGAACCGGGACAGCCTGTTGGGGGCTACACCTTC. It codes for CAISEPGQPVGGYTF.

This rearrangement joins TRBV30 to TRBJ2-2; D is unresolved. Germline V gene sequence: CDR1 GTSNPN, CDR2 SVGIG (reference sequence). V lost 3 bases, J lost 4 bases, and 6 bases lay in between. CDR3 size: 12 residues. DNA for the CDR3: TGTGCCTGGAGGGAGTTCACCGGGGAGCTGTTTTTT. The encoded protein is CAWREFTGELFF.

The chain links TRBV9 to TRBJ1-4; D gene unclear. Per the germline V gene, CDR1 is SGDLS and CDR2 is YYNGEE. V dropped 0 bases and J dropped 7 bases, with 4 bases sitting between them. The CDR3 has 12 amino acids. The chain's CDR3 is CASSVVVEKLFF. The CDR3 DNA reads TGTGCCAGCAGCGTAGTAGTTGAAAAACTGTTTTTT.

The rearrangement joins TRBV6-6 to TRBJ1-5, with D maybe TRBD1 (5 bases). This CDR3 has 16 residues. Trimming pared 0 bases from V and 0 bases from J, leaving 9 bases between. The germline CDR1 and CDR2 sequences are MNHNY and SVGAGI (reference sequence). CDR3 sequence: CASSYSGGVSNQPQHF. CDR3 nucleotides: TGTGCCAGCAGTTACTCTGGGGGGGTTAGCAATCAGCCCCAGCATTTT.

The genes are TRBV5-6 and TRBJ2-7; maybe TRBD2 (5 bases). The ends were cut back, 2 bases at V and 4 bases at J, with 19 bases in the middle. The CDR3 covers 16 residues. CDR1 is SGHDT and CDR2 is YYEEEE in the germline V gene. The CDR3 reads CASSFSAPGMLYEQYF. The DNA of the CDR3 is TGTGCCAGCAGCTTTTCGGCCCCCGGGATGTTGTACGAGCAGTACTTC. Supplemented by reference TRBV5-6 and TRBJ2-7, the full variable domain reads DAGVTQSPTHLIKTRGQQVTLRCSPKSGHDTVSWYQQALGQGPQFIFQYYEEEERQRGNFPDRFSGHQFPNYSSELNVNALLLGDSALYLCASSFSAPGMLYEQYFGPGTRLTVT.

As DNA, the CDR3 is TGTGCCAGCAGTTCCTGGGACAGACTTACAGATACGCAGTATTTT. Residues: CASSSWDRLTDTQYF. The chain carries TRBV27 and TRBJ2-3, with 7 positions matching TRBD1. The V gene's germline CDR1 is MNHEY and CDR2 SMNVEV (reference sequence). The CDR3 is 15 residues long. J was trimmed by 3 bases and V by 4 bases; bases with no gene match: 7.

The CDR3 region is CASSQVGLAGPKNIQYF. Written as DNA, the CDR3 is TGCGCCAGCAGCCAAGTAGGACTAGCGGGCCCCAAAAACATTCAGTACTTC. The V gene is TRBV4-1, the J gene TRBJ2-4, with TRBD2 matching 11 bases. From germline, CDR1 is MGHRA and CDR2 YSYEKL. This CDR3 is built from 17 residues. V lost 1 base to trimming and J lost 2 bases; unmatched junction nucleotides: 4.

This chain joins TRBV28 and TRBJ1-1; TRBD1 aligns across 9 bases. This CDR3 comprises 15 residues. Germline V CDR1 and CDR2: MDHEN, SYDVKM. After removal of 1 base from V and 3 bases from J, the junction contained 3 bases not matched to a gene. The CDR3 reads CASSLLGQGHTEAFF. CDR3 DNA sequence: TGTGCCAGCAGTTTATTAGGACAGGGGCACACTGAAGCTTTCTTT.

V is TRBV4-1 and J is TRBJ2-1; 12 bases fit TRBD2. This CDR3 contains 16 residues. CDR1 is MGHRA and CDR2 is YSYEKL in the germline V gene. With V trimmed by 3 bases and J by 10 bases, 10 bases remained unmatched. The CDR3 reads CASSHPLAGGPREQFF. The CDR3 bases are TGCGCCAGCAGCCACCCGCTAGCGGGAGGGCCTCGGGAGCAGTTCTTC.

This chain's CDR3 is CASSQLPAGQAYNEQFF. The CDR3 DNA follows: TGCGCCAGCAGTCAATTACCCGCGGGACAGGCCTACAATGAGCAGTTCTTC. This chain uses TRBV23-1 with TRBJ2-1; 8 bases agree with TRBD1. TRBV23-1 is marked as an open reading frame, function uncertain. The CDR3 totals 17 residues. V lost 1 base, J lost 2 bases, and 7 bases stayed unmatched.

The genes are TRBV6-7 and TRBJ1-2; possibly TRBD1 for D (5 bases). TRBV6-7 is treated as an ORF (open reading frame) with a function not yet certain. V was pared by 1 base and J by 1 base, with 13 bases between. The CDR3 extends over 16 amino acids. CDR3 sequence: CASSYYALGHNYGYTF. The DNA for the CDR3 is TGTGCCAGCAGTTACTATGCGCTGGGGCATAACTATGGCTACACCTTC.

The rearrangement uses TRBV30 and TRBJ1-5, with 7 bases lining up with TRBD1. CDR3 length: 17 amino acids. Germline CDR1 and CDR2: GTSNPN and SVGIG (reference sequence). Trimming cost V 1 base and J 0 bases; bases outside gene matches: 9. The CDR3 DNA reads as TGTGCCTGGAGTGCGGCCAAGGGGGCTTATAGCAATCAGCCCCAGCATTTT. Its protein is CAWSAAKGAYSNQPQHF.

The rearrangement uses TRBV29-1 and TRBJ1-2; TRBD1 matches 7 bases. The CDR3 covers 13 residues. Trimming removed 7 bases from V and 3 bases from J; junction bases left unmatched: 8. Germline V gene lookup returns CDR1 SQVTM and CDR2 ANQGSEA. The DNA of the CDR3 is TGCAGCGCCCTACAGGGGCGCGACTATGGCTACACCTTC. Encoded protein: CSALQGRDYGYTF.

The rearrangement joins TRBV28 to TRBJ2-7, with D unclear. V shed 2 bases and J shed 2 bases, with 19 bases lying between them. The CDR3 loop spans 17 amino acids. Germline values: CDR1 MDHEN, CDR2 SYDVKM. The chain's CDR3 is CASSLRLAVPVTYEQYF. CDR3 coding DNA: TGTGCCAGCAGTTTACGTTTAGCCGTCCCTGTGACCTACGAGCAGTACTTC.

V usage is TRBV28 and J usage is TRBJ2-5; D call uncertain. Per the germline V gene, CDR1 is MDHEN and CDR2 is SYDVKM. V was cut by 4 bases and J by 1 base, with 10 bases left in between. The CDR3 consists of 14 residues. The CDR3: CASSSPRLQETQYF. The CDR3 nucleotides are TGTGCCAGCAGTTCCCCCCGTCTCCAAGAGACCCAGTACTTC.

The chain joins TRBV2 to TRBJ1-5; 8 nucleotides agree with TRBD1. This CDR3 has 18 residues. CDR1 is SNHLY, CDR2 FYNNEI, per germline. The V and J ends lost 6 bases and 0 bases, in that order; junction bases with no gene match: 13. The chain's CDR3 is CASSHPGQGLYSNQPQHF. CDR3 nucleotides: TGTGCCAGCAGCCATCCCGGACAGGGCCTTTATAGCAATCAGCCCCAGCATTTT.

The CDR3 region has the DNA TGTGCCAGCAGTATTCGGACACCCCTGAACACTGAAGCTTTCTTT. Its translation: CASSIRTPLNTEAFF. This sequence joins TRBV7-3 and TRBJ1-1; a weak D match, TRBD1 (5 bases). CDR3 length: 15 amino acids. Trimming stripped 6 bases from V and 0 bases from J, with 14 bases between. Germline assignment: CDR1 SGHTA and CDR2 FQGTGA. Combining the CDR3 with reference TRBV7-3 and TRBJ1-1 gives the whole variable domain GAGVSQTPSNKVTEKGKYVELRCDPISGHTALYWYRQSLGQGPEFLIYFQGTGAADDSGLPNDRFFAVRPEGSVSTLKIQRTERGDSAVYLCASSIRTPLNTEAFFGQGTRLTVV.

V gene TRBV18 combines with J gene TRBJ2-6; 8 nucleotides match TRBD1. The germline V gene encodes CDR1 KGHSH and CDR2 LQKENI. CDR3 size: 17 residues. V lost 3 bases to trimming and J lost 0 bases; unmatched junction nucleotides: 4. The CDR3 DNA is TGTGCCAGCTCACCTCGACAGGGGAGCTCTGGGGCCAACGTCCTGACTTTC. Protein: CASSPRQGSSGANVLTF.

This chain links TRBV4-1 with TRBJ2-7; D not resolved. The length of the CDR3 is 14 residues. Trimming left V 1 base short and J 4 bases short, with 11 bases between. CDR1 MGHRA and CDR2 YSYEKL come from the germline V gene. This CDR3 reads CASSQAGSRYEQYF. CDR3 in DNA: TGCGCCAGCAGCCAAGCCGGGTCTCGATACGAGCAGTACTTC.

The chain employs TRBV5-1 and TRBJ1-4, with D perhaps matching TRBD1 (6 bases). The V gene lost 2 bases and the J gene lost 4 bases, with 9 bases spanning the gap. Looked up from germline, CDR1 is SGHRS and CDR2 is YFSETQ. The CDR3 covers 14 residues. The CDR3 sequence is CASSLQGGNEKLFF. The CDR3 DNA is TGCGCCAGCAGCTTACAGGGTGGTAATGAAAAACTGTTTTTT.

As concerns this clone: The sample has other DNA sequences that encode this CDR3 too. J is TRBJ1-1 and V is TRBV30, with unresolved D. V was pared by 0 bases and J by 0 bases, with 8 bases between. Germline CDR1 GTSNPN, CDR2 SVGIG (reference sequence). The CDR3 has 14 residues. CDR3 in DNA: TGTGCCTGGAGTGTACGTCGGGTGAACACTGAAGCTTTCTTT. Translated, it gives CAWSVRRVNTEAFF.